The clone carrying this T cell receptor (beta chain) was counted only a few times. Its specificity is not known. This entry belongs to a study of T cells after posttransplantation cyclophosphamide. Findings of the study overall: TRB clonality was highly associated with recipient CMV seropositivity and reactivation.

V was cut by 6 bases and J by 6 bases, with 15 bases left in between. CDR1 MDHEN and CDR2 SYDVKM come from the germline V gene. The CDR3 has 14 residues. Profiling relied on immunoSEQ multiplex PCR, and the TCRdb table lists in-frame clones only, not all of them. The sample presents over 30,000 clones, none singletons. The sample taken for sequencing was PBMCs. The rearrangement uses TRBV28 and TRBJ1-5, with a weak D call TRBD1 (5 bases). The receptor's source is a girl aged 10-17 years in good health, CMV-negative, and a related stem cell transplant donor. The CDR3 loop reads CASSSMGGGQPQHF. CDR3 nucleotide sequence: TGTGCCAGCAGCTCCATGGGGGGAGGTCAGCCCCAGCATTTT. The variable domain in full, completed from reference TRBV28 and TRBJ1-5, reads DVKVTQSSRYLVKRTGEKVFLECVQDMDHENMFWYRQDPGLGLRLIYFSYDVKMKEKGDIPEGYSVSREKKERFSLILESASTNQTSMYLCASSSMGGGQPQHFGDGTRLSIL.